The 13 T cell receptor beta chains listed next were all sequenced from one sample in a study of regulatory T cells in long-lasting Graves disease. Noted time point: newly diagnosed GD, antithyroid drugs for less than 3 months. From PBMCs, RNA was extracted and then used to make the TCR library. To make TCR beta libraries, researchers used iRepertoire HTBI primers and Arm-PCR of CDR3 regions. One entry per CDR3 protein, called by TCRdb with MiXCR from the multiplex PCR reads. The sample includes under 300,000 distinct CDR3 sequences, 15% to 20% of them seen just once. The material was peripheral blood mononuclear cells (PBMCs), obtained at new diagnosis, from a patient treated with antithyroid drugs. The receptors were gathered from a female donor with Graves disease.

CDR3 amino acids: CATLLAGGYNEQFF. As DNA, the CDR3 is TGCGCCACTCTACTAGCGGGAGGCTACAATGAGCAGTTCTTC. The V call is TRBV10-2, the J call TRBJ2-1; 12 nucleotides align to TRBD2. Germline assignment: CDR1 WSHSY and CDR2 SAAADI. CDR3 length equals 14 residues. The V gene end was trimmed by 10 bases and the J gene end by 3 bases; junction bases not matched to a gene: 4.

This clonotype was observed many times. The genes are TRBV11-1 and TRBJ1-5, with D unresolved. V lost 2 bases and J lost 0, with 11 bases in between. Germline V gene data show CDR1 as SGHAT and CDR2 as FQDESV (reference sequence). The CDR3 is 16 amino acids. The CDR3 sequence: CASSLPIGLSNQPQHF. The CDR3 nucleotides read TGTGCCAGCAGCTTACCCATCGGGCTTAGCAATCAGCCCCAGCATTTT.

This clonotype was detected ten times or more. This CDR3 reads CASSSGPWNNEQFF. The DNA for the CDR3 is TGTGCCAGCAGCTCCGGACCGTGGAACAATGAGCAGTTCTTC. The V call is TRBV11-2, the J call TRBJ2-1; D remains unclear. V lost 4 bases, J lost 5 bases, and 12 bases lay in between. The CDR3 sequence is 14 residues long. The germline V gene encodes CDR1 SGHAT and CDR2 FQNNGV.

The chain links TRBV6-1 to TRBJ2-2; tentatively, D is TRBD1 (6 bases). Germline CDR1 and CDR2: MNHNS and SASEGT. V dropped 6 bases and J dropped 4 bases, with 12 bases sitting between them. The CDR3 spans 14 residues. Here the CDR3 DNA reads TGTGCCAGCAGCCGCAGGGGTAGCACCGGGGAGCTGTTTTTT. Translated, it gives CASSRRGSTGELFF.

The sample holds many counts of this clonotype. CDR3 in amino acids: CAWSRGSGQETQYF. The CDR3 DNA follows: TGTGCCTGGAGTAGGGGTAGTGGTCAAGAGACCCAGTACTTC. The chain uses TRBV30 and TRBJ2-5; D may be TRBD1 (5 bases). V lost 2 bases and J 2 bases, leaving 12 bases between the germline ends. The CDR3 loop spans 14 amino acids. Germline values: CDR1 GTSNPN, CDR2 SVGIG (reference sequence).

This clonotype was seen at least ten times. J is TRBJ1-1 and V is TRBV3-1; maybe TRBD1 (5 bases). CDR1 is LGHDT and CDR2 is YNNKEL in the germline V gene (reference sequence). This CDR3 comprises 14 residues. Trimming took 4 bases from V and 3 from J, leaving 12 bases between them. In DNA form, the CDR3 reads TGTGCCAGCAGCCGAGGGGCGGTGGACACTGAAGCTTTCTTT. The encoded protein is CASSRGAVDTEAFF.

This clonotype was seen many times. The chain joins TRBV2 to TRBJ2-7; 7 positions agree with TRBD1. The V gene's germline CDR1 is SNHLY and CDR2 FYNNEI. The length of the CDR3 is 13 residues. V lost 5 bases and J lost 5; bases outside the gene matches: 6. The CDR3 here is CASSFDRDHEQYF. The DNA for the CDR3 is TGTGCCAGCAGTTTCGACAGGGACCACGAGCAGTACTTC.

This clonotype was detected ten times or more. V and J are TRBV7-8 and TRBJ1-2, with D possibly matching TRBD1 (5 bases). Trimming cost V 1 base and J 8 bases, with 14 bases left between them. CDR1 is SGHVS, CDR2 FQNEAQ, per germline. This CDR3 region has 14 residues. The CDR3 protein is CASSLGFGGEGYTF. The CDR3 region has the DNA TGTGCCAGCAGCTTAGGGTTCGGGGGAGAAGGCTACACCTTC.

At least ten counts were recorded for this clonotype. The chain links TRBV25-1 to TRBJ1-1; weak D call: TRBD1 (5 bases). The germline V and J ends were trimmed by 6 bases and 6 bases, with 14 bases remaining between them. CDR1 is MGHDK, CDR2 SYGVNS, per germline. This CDR3 spans 13 amino acids. The CDR3 is CASRDSLNPEAFF. CDR3 bases: TGTGCCAGCAGAGACAGCCTCAACCCTGAAGCTTTCTTT. Supplemented by reference TRBV25-1 and TRBJ1-1, the full variable domain reads EADIYQTPRYLVIGTGKKITLECSQTMGHDKMYWYQQDPGMELHLIHYSYGVNSTEKGDLSSESTVSRIRTEHFPLTLESARPSHTSQYLCASRDSLNPEAFFGQGTRLTVV.

This sequence joins TRBV12-5 and TRBJ2-3; D gene uncertain. The CDR3 runs 12 residues. CDR1 is LGHNT, CDR2 FRNRAP, per germline. The V end lost 1 base, the J end lost 5 bases, and 4 bases lay between the germline ends. CDR3 region: CASGLGQDTQYF. Here the CDR3 DNA reads TGTGCTAGTGGTTTGGGTCAAGATACGCAGTATTTT. Combining the CDR3 with reference TRBV12-5 and TRBJ2-3 gives the whole variable domain DARVTQTPRHKVTEMGQEVTMRCQPILGHNTVFWYRQTMMQGLELLAYFRNRAPLDDSGMPKDRFSAEMPDATLATLKIQPSEPRDSAVYFCASGLGQDTQYFGPGTRLTVL.

The chain employs TRBV7-8 and TRBJ1-2; D uncertain. The CDR3 runs to 16 residues. Between the trimmed V and J ends, which lost 3 bases and 5 bases, there was a span of 19 bases. The germline V gene has CDR1 SGHVS and CDR2 FQNEAQ. For the CDR3, the DNA is TGTGCCAGCAGCTTGGGCAGATCGGTTCTCCGTTATGGCTACACCTTC. The encoded protein is CASSLGRSVLRYGYTF.

This clonotype appeared many times. This rearrangement joins TRBV7-2 to TRBJ1-5; TRBD1 aligns across 10 bases. The CDR3 consists of 15 residues. Trimming cost V 8 bases and J 6 bases; bases outside gene matches: 10. The germline V gene encodes CDR1 SGHTA and CDR2 FQGNSA. DNA for the CDR3: TGTGCCAGCGCGGGGGACAGGGGAAACGGTCAGCCCCAGCATTTT. This translates into CASAGDRGNGQPQHF.

Note on this clonotype: One junction end disagrees with the germline gene, perhaps due to a read error. This chain uses TRBV2 with TRBJ2-4, with 8 bases matching TRBD2. From germline, CDR1 is SNHLY and CDR2 FYNNEI. The CDR3 is made up of 16 amino acids. DNA for the CDR3: TGTGCCAGCAGTGAGAATAGCGGGAATTTGGGCGGGATCGTGGGCTTC. Translation gives CASSENSGNLGGIVGF.